This T cell receptor (beta chain) comes out of a study of blood T cell repertoires in COVID-19. Study in general: Both acute and convalescent COVID-19 samples were obtained from the United States, Italy and Spain. Nucleic acid was either cDNA or gDNA, and it came from T cells, B-cell-depleted T cells, or PBMCs.

Trimming removed 8 bases from V and 7 bases from J, with 11 bases in between. Germline lookup yields CDR1 LNHDA and CDR2 SQIVND (reference sequence). The CDR3 consists of 12 residues. Authors' methods: Amplifying reference gene primers gave estimates of nucleated cell counts. The assay was immunoSEQ multiplex PCR, and TCRdb's table has in-frame clones only and misses some. D and trimming come from the DNA, and the V and J calls and clone size come from that table. The sample carries under 95,000 clones, approximately 86% recorded once. The gene calls are TRBV19 and TRBJ1-4; no clear D gene. This TCR was sampled from a man aged 40-55 years with acute or convalescent COVID-19. The sample consisted of peripheral blood. CDR3 residues: CASDSRGEKLFF. CDR3 DNA: TGTGCCAGTGATAGTCGGGGTGAAAAACTGTTTTTT.